This TCR beta chain was identified during a study of cytomegalovirus exposure and HLA in healthy donors. The study's findings and limits: From TCR beta sequences, most subjects' HLA-A and HLA-B alleles were reportedly predicted accurately. Information on immune exposure was restricted to one variable (CMV serostatus). Later on, an analysis found that several of the most significant clusters appeared to be linked to common viral pathogens, which included parvovirus B19. Across donors, most TCRs were seen rarely, yet some public ones were widespread.

Use of 60 Vbeta and 13 Jbeta primers characterized the PCR. Profiling relied on immunoSEQ multiplex PCR, and the TCRdb table lists in-frame clones only, not all of them. The sample has 150,000 to 200,000 clones, about 86% seen once. Concerning this clone: As yet, its antigen is unknown.

The CDR3 spans 14 residues. The V gene's germline CDR1 is MNHNS and CDR2 SASEGT. V was cut by 6 bases and J by 4 bases, with 12 bases left in between. This sequence was found in a man aged 40-55 years in good health and CMV-seropositive. The rearrangement links TRBV6-1 to TRBJ2-2; D is undetermined. The material sequenced was PBMCs. The CDR3 spells CASSGQVSTGELFF. The CDR3 DNA follows: TGTGCCAGCAGCGGTCAAGTGTCCACCGGGGAGCTGTTTTTT.